The present T cell receptor (beta chain) was sequenced within a study of regulatory T cells in long-lasting Graves disease. The study's findings and limits: Preferential use of TRBV28, TRBJ1-2 and TRBJ2-5 was seen in persistent disease. Patients with persistent Graves' had lower TCR diversity than newly diagnosed patients.

Remarks on this clonotype: The antigen is not known.

Sequencing libraries for TCR beta were prepared with iRepertoire HTBI primers and Arm-PCR of CDR3 regions. Via MiXCR, TCRdb re-called the multiplex PCR reads, giving one row per CDR3 protein. The data show about 430,000 distinct CDR3 sequences, with around 20% seen just once and roughly 13% held by the top ten. In germline, CDR1 is LNHDA, CDR2 SQIVND (reference sequence). The CDR3 length is 14 residues. With V trimmed by 3 bases and J by 6 bases, 7 bases remained unmatched. The time point was: persistent/refractory GD, antithyroid drugs over 5 years with positive TRAb. The authors made the TCR library using RNA they extracted from PBMCs. In each case, Graves' disease was diagnosed per American Thyroid Association guidelines. The authors drew around 9 milliliters of peripheral blood into EDTA tubes.

This TCR came from a female donor with Graves disease. This rearrangement joins TRBV19 to TRBJ2-7; TRBD2 aligns across 8 bases. Sequenced here: peripheral blood mononuclear cells (PBMCs), sampled when the disease was refractory, from a patient treated with antithyroid drugs. CDR3 DNA: TGTGCCAGTAGTATGGGACTAGTCGGATCCGAGCAGTACTTC. Protein: CASSMGLVGSEQYF.